These 2 T cell receptor delta chains were all obtained from the same sample, sequenced in a study of Vδ1+ human thymocytes. The study's findings and limits: Thymic TRG and TRD repertoires appeared highly polyclonal, with Gaussian CDR3 length distributions.

These receptors lack a known antigen. RNA was extracted from the cells and then reverse transcribed. CDR3 amplicons came from multiplex PCR with pooled V-gene forward and constant-region reverse primers. TCRdb called clones from the multiplex PCR reads again using CATT. The sample records tens of thousands of delta-chain clones, approximately 16% being singletons. The material sequenced was Vdelta1+ gamma-delta thymocytes from the thymus. Subset here: FACS-sorted CD3+ TCRalphabeta- TCRVdelta1+ TCRVdelta2- thymocytes. The receptor source for this set is a boy less than two years old who had congenital heart surgery.

This clone came up a few times. The chain combines TRDV1 with TRDJ1, with 9 bases lining up with TRDD2. J was trimmed by 4 bases and V by 6 bases; bases with no gene match: 12. CDR1 and CDR2 (germline): TSWWSYY, QGS. CDR3 size: 16 residues. The CDR3 is CALGPSYLTPHDKLIF. The CDR3 nucleotides are TGTGCTCTTGGTCCTTCCTACCTCACCCCTCACGATAAACTCATCTTT.

This clone turned up a few times. V and J are TRAV29/DV5 and TRDJ1; the D gene could be TRDD2 or TRDD3 (5 bases each). Trimming removed 0 bases at V and 3 bases at J, with 21 bases between. Germline V gene sequence: CDR1 NSMFDY, CDR2 ISSIKDK. CDR3 length equals 17 residues. As DNA, the CDR3 is TGTGCAGCAAGCGACCTACTAGGGGGTCCCTCCTCCGATAAACTCATCTTT. Its translation is CAASDLLGGPSSDKLIF.